These 22 T cell receptor beta chains were all obtained from the same sample, sequenced in a study of blood T cells in healthy people across ages. Together with a sample-barcoded 5' primer, a J-beta primer mix was included in a second PCR lasting roughly 6 to 12 cycles. TCRdb re-called the 5' RACE reads with MiXCR, one entry per CDR3 protein. The sample yields about 940,000 distinct CDR3 sequences, under 50% seen once. Source material: blood. These receptor sequences come from a man between 25 and 39 years old in good health.

This chain uses TRBV18 with TRBJ2-4; 7 nucleotides agree with TRBD1. The closer fit of TRBJ2-7 to the DNA end suggests the J call may be wrong. This CDR3 is 14 amino acids long. Germline CDR1 and CDR2: KGHSH and LQKENI. The CDR3 DNA follows: TGTGCCAGCTCATCAAATTCACAGGGGTACGAGCAGTACTTC. This sequence encodes CASSSNSQGYEQYF.

This clonotype was detected only a few times. The chain carries TRBV24-1 and TRBJ2-1; 11 bases match TRBD2. Germline V gives CDR1 KGHDR, CDR2 SFDVKD. J gave up 3 bases and V 4 bases, and 4 bases lay outside the gene matches. The CDR3 covers 16 residues. DNA for the CDR3: TGTGCCACCAGTGACCCCACTAGCGGGGGCTACAATGAGCAGTTCTTC. It yields the protein CATSDPTSGGYNEQFF.

The chain has TRBV12-3 or TRBV12-4 and TRBJ1-5; weak D call: TRBD1 (5 bases). V gave up 2 bases and J gave up 7 bases, with 15 bases separating them. The CDR3 is made up of 15 amino acids. The CDR3 nucleotides read TGTGCCAGCAGTTTACACCGGCAGGGTAGACAGCCCCAGCATTTT. Its translation: CASSLHRQGRQPQHF.

This sequence joins TRBV30 and TRBJ1-2; a possible D gene is TRBD1 (5 bases). Germline CDR1 is GTSNPN and CDR2 is SVGIG (reference sequence). There are 12 residues in the CDR3. Deletions cut 2 bases from V and 5 bases from J, with 9 bases between. The CDR3 DNA sequence: TGTGCCTGGAGTATTAGGGGATATGGCTACACCTTC. Residues: CAWSIRGYGYTF.

The chain recombines TRBV4-2 with TRBJ2-7; D may be TRBD1 or TRBD2 (5 bases each). Germline V gene sequence: CDR1 LGHNA, CDR2 YNFKEQ. The length of the CDR3 is 14 residues. The V end was cut by 1 base, the J end by 3 bases, with 10 bases between. The CDR3 sequence is CASSQVGTHYEQYF. DNA for the CDR3: TGTGCCAGCAGCCAAGTTGGGACCCACTACGAGCAGTACTTC.

This clonotype occurred a few times. The CDR3 sequence is CSPRDSSGGYNEQFF. CDR3 coding DNA: TGCAGTCCCCGGGATTCTAGCGGGGGCTACAATGAGCAGTTCTTC. This chain connects TRBV20-1 to TRBJ2-1, with 10 bases fitting TRBD2. Trimming removed 8 bases from V and 3 bases from J; junction bases left unmatched: 10. This CDR3 region has 15 residues. The germline V gene encodes CDR1 DFQATT and CDR2 SNEGSKA (reference sequence).

J is TRBJ2-1 and V is TRBV29-1; perhaps TRBD2 as D (5 bases). V shed 5 bases and J shed 6 bases, with 14 bases lying between them. The CDR3 loop spans 13 amino acids. Germline V gives CDR1 SQVTM, CDR2 ANQGSEA. The CDR3: CSVRDSASNEQFF. The CDR3 DNA reads TGCAGCGTTAGGGATAGCGCATCCAATGAGCAGTTCTTC.

This clonotype was counted only a few times. J is TRBJ2-7 and V is TRBV5-6; 8 bases fit TRBD2. V was clipped by 4 bases and J by 3 bases; unmatched bases: 9. The germline V gene has CDR1 SGHDT and CDR2 YYEEEE. This CDR3 region has 15 residues. The CDR3 reads CASSGPTSEVYEQYF. Here the CDR3 DNA reads TGTGCCAGCAGCGGTCCGACTAGCGAGGTCTACGAGCAGTACTTC.

This clonotype was seen a few times. The rearrangement links TRBV27 to TRBJ2-7; possibly TRBD2 for D (7 bases). V lost 6 bases and J lost 4, with 19 bases in between. Germline lookup yields CDR1 MNHEY and CDR2 SMNVEV (reference sequence). The CDR3 runs 15 residues. CDR3 loop: CASSFVAGAKYEQYF. The CDR3 nucleotides are TGTGCCAGCAGCTTTGTGGCGGGGGCGAAGTACGAGCAGTACTTC.

The rearrangement joins TRBV20-1 to TRBJ2-7, with TRBD1 matching 8 bases. Per germline, CDR1 DFQATT and CDR2 SNEGSKA (reference sequence). The CDR3 is 15 residues long. V dropped 0 bases and J dropped 1; count of bases not matched to a gene: 5. This chain's CDR3 is CSARDDRGPSYEQYF. Here the CDR3 DNA reads TGCAGTGCTAGAGATGACAGGGGCCCGTCCTACGAGCAGTACTTC.

The chain combines TRBV11-2 with TRBJ2-2; the D is unclear. The CDR3 has 12 amino acids. V lost 6 bases, J lost 6 bases, and 8 bases lay in between. Germline loops: CDR1 SGHAT, CDR2 FQNNGV. The CDR3 nucleotides read TGTGCCAGCAGGCGGAAGGCCGGGGAGCTGTTTTTT. Translating gives CASRRKAGELFF.

The chain uses TRBV4-1 and TRBJ2-7; 8 bases match TRBD1. CDR3 size: 14 residues. Germline CDR1 reads MGHRA; CDR2 reads YSYEKL. V lost 1 base and J lost 4; bases outside the gene matches: 3. The CDR3 DNA reads as TGCGCCAGCAGCCAAGGCTGGACAGGGTACGAGCAGTACTTC. It encodes CASSQGWTGYEQYF.

The chain links TRBV6-1 to TRBJ1-4, with 8 nucleotides matching TRBD1. Per the germline V gene, CDR1 is MNHNS and CDR2 is SASEGT. The CDR3 is made up of 16 amino acids. V trimming: 6 bases; J trimming: 3 bases; junction bases outside the gene matches: 9. The CDR3 DNA is TGTGCCAGCAGGAGACCCGGACAGGGCCCTAATGAAAAACTGTTTTTT. It yields the protein CASRRPGQGPNEKLFF.

This clonotype has more than one count but fewer than ten. This chain connects TRBV20-1 to TRBJ2-7; 8 bases align to TRBD2. This CDR3 is 13 amino acids long. Germline assignment: CDR1 DFQATT and CDR2 SNEGSKA (reference sequence). V lost 6 bases and J lost 7; bases outside the gene matches: 11. The CDR3 nucleotides are TGCAGTGCAACTCCGGGGGGGGTCCTGGAGCAGTACTTC. It translates to CSATPGGVLEQYF.

This clonotype was seen a handful of times. The chain joins TRBV3-1 to TRBJ2-1; TRBD2 aligns across 8 bases. After removal of 4 bases from V and 0 bases from J, the junction contained 5 bases not matched to a gene. CDR3 size: 16 residues. Looked up from germline, CDR1 is LGHDT and CDR2 is YNNKEL (reference sequence). In nucleotides, the CDR3 is TGTGCCAGCAGCCCACTAGCGGTCAGCTCCTACAATGAGCAGTTCTTC. It codes for CASSPLAVSSYNEQFF.

V and J are TRBV10-3 and TRBJ2-3; D ambiguous. CDR3 length: 16 amino acids. Per germline, CDR1 ENHRY and CDR2 SYGVKD. V lost 2 bases to trimming and J lost 0 bases, with 12 bases between them. The CDR3 is CAISEHGQLSTDTQYF. As DNA, the CDR3 is TGTGCCATCAGTGAGCATGGGCAGCTTAGCACAGATACGCAGTATTTT.

The sample holds a few counts of this clonotype. V gene TRBV11-3 combines with J gene TRBJ2-3; tentatively, D is TRBD2 (6 bases). The CDR3 contains 16 residues. Germline V gene data show CDR1 as SGHNT and CDR2 as YENEEA. The V end was cut by 5 bases, the J end by 1 base, with 16 bases between. The CDR3 sequence is CASSPEAGQGTDTQYF. The DNA of the CDR3 is TGTGCCAGCAGCCCAGAAGCGGGCCAAGGCACAGATACGCAGTATTTT.

The chain is built from TRBV5-4 and TRBJ1-2, with D tentatively TRBD1 (5 bases). Trimming shortened V by 3 bases and J by 4 bases, and 31 bases separated the two germline ends. CDR1 and CDR2 (germline): SGHNT, YYREEE (reference sequence). The CDR3 contains 20 residues. The CDR3 DNA reads TGTGCCAGCAGCTCTACTAATGGGGCAGGGAAGGGTGCCCAGGCCTATGGCTACACCTTC. Its translation: CASSSTNGAGKGAQAYGYTF.

V usage is TRBV7-2 and J usage is TRBJ1-2; possibly TRBD1 for D (6 bases). CDR1 is SGHTA, CDR2 FQGNSA, per germline. This CDR3 has 15 amino acids. V lost 5 bases, J lost 1 base, and 14 bases lay in between. Here the CDR3 reads CASSPRGGDNYGYTF. As DNA, the CDR3 is TGTGCCAGCAGCCCGAGGGGGGGGGATAACTATGGCTACACCTTC.

The V gene is TRBV7-9, the J gene TRBJ1-4; D uncertain. Germline lookup yields CDR1 SEHNR and CDR2 FQNEAQ (reference sequence). Trimming pared 1 base from V and 5 bases from J, leaving 8 bases between. This CDR3 spans 14 amino acids. The CDR3 DNA reads TGTGCCAGCAGCTTAGGCCCGGTCAATGAAAAACTGTTTTTT. The encoded protein is CASSLGPVNEKLFF.

The chain combines TRBV7-2 with TRBJ2-4; no firm D call. Germline V lookup: CDR1 SGHTA, CDR2 FQGNSA. The CDR3 has 14 residues. Trimming removed 4 bases from V and 13 bases from J, with 20 bases in between. CDR3 nucleotide sequence: TGTGCCAGCAGCTCCTTCGTCGTGATCGGAGAGCAGTACTTC. It yields the protein CASSSFVVIGEQYF. Full variable domain (remainder filled in from reference TRBV7-2 and TRBJ2-4): GAGVSQSPSNKVTEKGKDVELRCDPISGHTALYWYRQSLGQGLEFLIYFQGNSAPDKSGLPSDRFSAERTGGSVSTLTIQRTQQEDSAVYLCASSSFVVIGEQYFGAGTRLSVL.

In DNA form, the CDR3 reads TGTGCCATCAGTGATACTAGCACAGATACGCAGTATTTT. Translation: CAISDTSTDTQYF. The gene calls are TRBV10-3 and TRBJ2-3; D is unresolved. Trimming cost V 3 bases and J 0 bases, with 4 bases left between them. The germline CDR1 and CDR2 sequences are ENHRY and SYGVKD. CDR3 length: 13 amino acids.